This passage covers 3 T cell receptor beta chains from one sample sequenced in a study of glioma-infiltrating T cells. The iRepertoire nested amplicon-rescue multiplex PCR amplified TCR alpha and beta CDR3s from RNA. TCRdb re-analysed the multiplex PCR reads in MiXCR, keeping a single row per CDR3 protein. Here the sample spans 300,000 to 400,000 distinct CDR3 sequences, 41% being singletons. Sequencing was carried out using glioma tissue, nonneoplastic brain tissue, or PBMCs (not recorded which). These receptors were collected from a human donor with low-grade glioma or glioblastoma, undergoing nonglioma brain surgery, or in good health (not recorded which).

The V gene is TRBV4-1, the J gene TRBJ2-1; 11 bases align to TRBD2. CDR1 is MGHRA and CDR2 is YSYEKL in the germline V gene. The CDR3 spans 16 residues. The V and J ends lost 5 bases and 4 bases, in that order; junction bases with no gene match: 7. The CDR3 DNA sequence: TGCGCCAGCAGCGGACTAGCGGGCAACTTTTACAATGAGCAGTTCTTC. It specifies CASSGLAGNFYNEQFF.

This clonotype was counted only a few times. This chain uses TRBV20-1 with TRBJ1-1, with D uncertain. The CDR3 sequence is 10 residues long. In germline, CDR1 is DFQATT, CDR2 SNEGSKA (reference sequence). V gave up 5 bases and J gave up 12 bases, with 13 bases separating them. DNA of the CDR3: TGCAGTGCTGGGTCTTTTTGGTCTTTCTTT. Its protein is CSAGSFWSFF.

This clonotype was recorded a few times. V gene TRBV29-1 combines with J gene TRBJ2-1; 8 nucleotides line up with TRBD2. There are 12 residues in the CDR3. The V segment lost 7 bases and the J segment 9 bases; nucleotides outside the gene matches: 8. CDR1 SQVTM and CDR2 ANQGSEA come from the germline V gene. CDR3 DNA: TGCAGCGAGGGGGGAGCGGGAGCTGAGCAGTTCTTC. Amino acid sequence: CSEGGAGAEQFF.